Each of the 22 T cell receptor beta chains below was sequenced from the same sample in a study of immune evolution from preneoplasia to lung adenocarcinoma. Repertoires were generated with immunoSEQ multiplex PCR, while TCRdb's copy carries only in-frame clones and drops some. The top ten clones hold roughly 15% of a sample with several thousand clones, roughly four fifths of them seen once. The material sequenced was FFPE adjacent normal lung tissue. All receptors derive from an older donor with lung adenocarcinoma.

The chain employs TRBV18 and TRBJ1-5; 10 bases line up with TRBD1. The V gene end was trimmed by 6 bases and the J gene end by 4 bases; junction bases not matched to a gene: 9. CDR3 size: 16 residues. The germline V gene has CDR1 KGHSH and CDR2 LQKENI. Written as DNA, the CDR3 is TGTGCCAGCTCCCCTAGGGACAGGGGAGAAAATCAGCCCCAGCATTTT. This translates into CASSPRDRGENQPQHF.

This clone was counted between two and nine times. The rearrangement joins TRBV7-9 to TRBJ1-3, with D hard to call. Germline-derived CDR1 and CDR2 are SEHNR and FQNEAQ (reference sequence). Trimming stripped 5 bases from V and 1 base from J, with 15 bases between. This CDR3 comprises 16 residues. The CDR3 bases are TGTGCCAGCAGCCCCCGGCAGTTCCTATCTGGAAACACCATATATTTT. It yields the protein CASSPRQFLSGNTIYF.

V usage is TRBV19 and J usage is TRBJ2-7; TRBD1 aligns across 9 bases. With V trimmed by 6 bases and J by 7 bases, 10 bases remained unmatched. The germline CDR1 and CDR2 sequences are LNHDA and SQIVND (reference sequence). The length of the CDR3 is 14 residues. The CDR3 coding sequence is TGTGCCAGTAGCGCCGGGACAGGGTCTGGGGAGCAGTACTTC. This encodes CASSAGTGSGEQYF.

The chain uses TRBV5-1 and TRBJ1-2; 11 nucleotides align to TRBD1. The CDR3 has 14 amino acids. In germline, CDR1 is SGHRS, CDR2 YFSETQ. Trimming removed 4 bases from V and 7 bases from J; junction bases left unmatched: 6. CDR3 DNA sequence: TGCGCCAGCAGCACGGGACAGGGGGACGGTGGCTACACCTTC. Its protein product is CASSTGQGDGGYTF.

This chain joins TRBV27 and TRBJ2-7, with a possible D match to TRBD2 (5 bases). There are 13 residues in the CDR3. The germline V gene has CDR1 MNHEY and CDR2 SMNVEV (reference sequence). V lost 6 bases to trimming and J lost 2 bases, with 11 bases between them. CDR3: CASREDLTYEQYF. Written as DNA, the CDR3 is TGTGCCAGCAGGGAGGACTTAACCTACGAGCAGTACTTC.

The rearrangement uses TRBV5-1 and TRBJ2-6, with 7 nucleotides matching TRBD1. V shed 4 bases, J shed 0 bases, and the junction held 10 bases outside the gene matches. The germline CDR1 and CDR2 sequences are SGHRS and YFSETQ. The CDR3 is 18 amino acids. CDR3 coding DNA: TGCGCCAGCAGCCCGCGACAGGGTAGATACTCTGGGGCCAACGTCCTGACTTTC. This sequence encodes CASSPRQGRYSGANVLTF.

The V call is TRBV7-3, the J call TRBJ2-5; D unresolved. This CDR3 spans 13 amino acids. The germline V and J ends were trimmed by 5 bases and 5 bases, with 12 bases remaining between them. Germline V gene lookup returns CDR1 SGHTA and CDR2 FQGTGA. CDR3 amino acids: CASSAGNGETQYF. The CDR3, as DNA: TGTGCCAGCAGCGCCGGCAATGGGGAGACCCAGTACTTC. Full variable domain (remainder filled in from reference TRBV7-3 and TRBJ2-5): GAGVSQTPSNKVTEKGKYVELRCDPISGHTALYWYRQSLGQGPEFLIYFQGTGAADDSGLPNDRFFAVRPEGSVSTLKIQRTERGDSAVYLCASSAGNGETQYFGPGTRLLVL.

This chain joins TRBV30 and TRBJ1-2, with a tentative D call TRBD1 (5 bases). Germline-derived CDR1 and CDR2 are GTSNPN and SVGIG (reference sequence). Trimming stripped 4 bases from V and 3 bases from J, with 15 bases between. This CDR3 comprises 14 residues. The CDR3 DNA reads TGTGCCTGGACCCCGGGACCCGGCGACTATGGCTACACCTTC. It translates to CAWTPGPGDYGYTF.

This clone showed up just a few times. The chain is built from TRBV18 and TRBJ2-7; D may be TRBD1 (6 bases). Germline V CDR1 and CDR2: KGHSH, LQKENI. The CDR3 spans 14 residues. Deletions cut 3 bases from V and 3 bases from J, with 12 bases between. DNA for the CDR3: TGTGCCAGCTCACCGACAGGCTTTGGCTACGAGCAGTACTTC. Translated: CASSPTGFGYEQYF.

V and J are TRBV25-1 and TRBJ1-2; D not certain. Trimming took off 3 bases at V and 0 bases at J, with 2 bases between the two ends. The CDR3 runs to 12 residues. The V gene's germline CDR1 is MGHDK and CDR2 SYGVNS. The CDR3 region is CASSEANYGYTF. In nucleotides, the CDR3 is TGTGCCAGCAGTGAGGCTAACTATGGCTACACCTTC.

V is TRBV5-1 and J is TRBJ2-5; tentative D call: TRBD1 (6 bases). Trimming shortened V by 4 bases and J by 4 bases, and 14 bases separated the two germline ends. The CDR3 totals 14 residues. Germline loops: CDR1 SGHRS, CDR2 YFSETQ. The CDR3 DNA reads as TGCGCCAGCAGCCGTGGGACATCAGCAGAGACCCAGTACTTC. Encoded protein: CASSRGTSAETQYF.

The chain combines TRBV18 with TRBJ2-2; D unclear. Trimming stripped 3 bases from V and 2 bases from J, with 10 bases between. The CDR3 totals 15 residues. Germline CDR1 KGHSH, CDR2 LQKENI. The CDR3 protein is CASSPIDGNTGELFF. CDR3 in DNA: TGTGCCAGCTCACCGATAGACGGAAACACCGGGGAGCTGTTTTTT.

The rearrangement uses TRBV4-1 and TRBJ1-5; D is ambiguous. V lost 0 bases and J lost 0, with 12 bases in between. Looked up from germline, CDR1 is MGHRA and CDR2 is YSYEKL. CDR3 length: 17 residues. The CDR3 DNA reads TGCGCCAGCAGCCAAGATCTCCGGATGAATAGCAATCAGCCCCAGCATTTT. It encodes CASSQDLRMNSNQPQHF.

The chain carries TRBV7-2 and TRBJ2-2, with 7 bases aligning to TRBD2. The length of the CDR3 is 14 residues. The V and J ends lost 1 base and 5 bases, in that order; junction bases with no gene match: 1. Germline V gene data show CDR1 as SGHTA and CDR2 as FQGNSA. The CDR3: CASSLDGGTGELFF. The CDR3 DNA reads as TGTGCCAGCAGCTTAGACGGGGGGACCGGGGAGCTGTTTTTT.

The rearrangement joins TRBV5-1 to TRBJ2-1, with D possibly matching TRBD1 (8 bases). CDR1 is SGHRS and CDR2 is YFSETQ in the germline V gene. The CDR3 extends over 16 amino acids. The V and J ends lost 0 bases and 10 bases respectively, with 20 bases between them. CDR3 protein: CASSLALQGGIREQFF. The CDR3 DNA sequence: TGCGCCAGCAGCTTGGCCCTACAGGGGGGGATTCGCGAGCAGTTCTTC.

The chain has TRBV10-1 and TRBJ2-1, with 8 positions matching TRBD2. J lost 7 bases, V lost 3 bases, and 5 bases had no gene match. The CDR3 length is 14 residues. Germline V gene lookup returns CDR1 WNHNN and CDR2 SYGVQD (reference sequence). The CDR3 protein is CASSDQRERNEQFF. CDR3 sequence (DNA): TGCGCCAGCAGTGATCAGCGGGAGAGGAATGAGCAGTTCTTC.

The rearrangement joins TRBV7-9 to TRBJ1-1; D gene unclear. The germline V gene encodes CDR1 SEHNR and CDR2 FQNEAQ (reference sequence). Between the trimmed V and J ends, which lost 5 bases and 1 base, there was a span of 11 bases. The CDR3 extends over 14 amino acids. CDR3 protein: CASSPAGRNTEAFF. The CDR3 nucleotides are TGTGCCAGCAGCCCCGCGGGGAGGAACACTGAAGCTTTCTTT.

The chain uses TRBV11-2 and TRBJ2-5, with D perhaps matching TRBD2 (6 bases). Between the trimmed V and J ends, which lost 5 bases and 4 bases, there was a span of 23 bases. Germline CDR1 and CDR2: SGHAT and FQNNGV. The CDR3 length is 17 residues. CDR3 loop: CASSEGRGRDWAETQYF. In DNA, the CDR3 is TGTGCCAGCAGCGAGGGTAGAGGGCGGGACTGGGCAGAGACCCAGTACTTC.

The chain carries TRBV18 and TRBJ1-2; 7 bases line up with TRBD1. Germline V gene lookup returns CDR1 KGHSH and CDR2 LQKENI. This CDR3 region has 15 residues. Unmatched junction bases numbered 10, after V lost 3 bases and J lost 6 bases. The CDR3 sequence: CASSPHPGQINGYTF. CDR3 nucleotide sequence: TGTGCCAGCTCACCGCACCCGGGACAGATTAATGGCTACACCTTC.

The chain has TRBV7-3 and TRBJ2-3; a weak D match, TRBD2 (6 bases). The V end was cut by 3 bases, the J end by 0 bases, with 7 bases between. CDR1 and CDR2 from the germline V gene are SGHTA and FQGTGA. This CDR3 region has 14 residues. The CDR3 region has the DNA TGTGCCAGCAGCTTCAGCGGGAGCACAGATACGCAGTATTTT. It specifies CASSFSGSTDTQYF.

This chain links TRBV9 with TRBJ1-1; 9 bases align to TRBD1. Trimming at V came to 5 bases and at J to 1 base, leaving 9 bases not matched to a gene. The germline CDR1 and CDR2 sequences are SGDLS and YYNGEE. The CDR3 totals 16 residues. CDR3 amino acids: CASSFGQGIGNTEAFF. The CDR3 nucleotides are TGTGCCAGCAGTTTCGGACAGGGGATAGGGAACACTGAAGCTTTCTTT.

This clone occurred once. The CDR3 region is CASSSMTSASYEQYF. DNA for the CDR3: TGCGCCAGCAGCTCGATGACTAGCGCTTCCTACGAGCAGTACTTC. J is TRBJ2-7 and V is TRBV4-1; 8 nucleotides agree with TRBD2. Germline loops: CDR1 MGHRA, CDR2 YSYEKL. The length of the CDR3 is 15 residues. The ends lost 5 bases at V and 1 base at J; junction bases unmatched: 7.